This is a list of T cell receptor beta chains from one sample in a study of STAT3 mutations in large granular lymphocyte leukemia. This table comes from immunoSEQ multiplex PCR, and its TCRdb copy is limited to in-frame clones, with some not included. The sample yields approximately 25,000 clones, approximately 94% seen once. Sequenced: peripheral blood mononuclear cells. These receptors originate from a middle-aged man with T-cell large granular lymphocyte leukemia. Some clones in this sample may be carry-over from other donors' samples. The CDR3 runs from the conserved cysteine through the conserved F or W. Fields, in order: clone size, D gene, V gene, J gene, CDR3 protein, CDR3 DNA. The D gene is left open where the match is weak. Part of the rows lack a size; the others show once, few, many or a class for expanded clones.

abundance: .; d_gene: TRBD1; v_gene: TRBV28; j_gene: TRBJ2-7; CDR3aa: CASSPGQGGLYHQYF; CDR3nt: TGTGCCAGCTCCCCGGGACAGGGGGGGCTCTACCACCAGTACTTC
abundance: .; d_gene: TRBD1; v_gene: TRBV6-5; j_gene: TRBJ2-7; CDR3aa: CASSPTGGPYEQYF; CDR3nt: TGTGCCAGCAGTCCGACAGGGGGACCCTACGAGCAGTACTTC
abundance: .; d_gene: .; v_gene: TRBV7-2; j_gene: TRBJ2-7; CDR3aa: CASSFRTDQFYEQYF; CDR3nt: TGTGCCAGCAGCTTCAGGACAGACCAGTTCTACGAGCAGTACTTC
abundance: .; d_gene: .; v_gene: TRBV2; j_gene: TRBJ2-5; CDR3aa: CASSELETQYF; CDR3nt: TGTGCCAGCAGTGAACTAGAGACCCAGTACTTC
abundance: .; d_gene: .; v_gene: TRBV6-1; j_gene: TRBJ1-4; CDR3aa: CASSGLLPGTNEKLFF; CDR3nt: TGTGCCAGCAGTGGCCTCCTCCCGGGGACTAATGAAAAACTGTTTTTT
abundance: .; d_gene: .; v_gene: TRBV6-5; j_gene: TRBJ2-2; CDR3aa: CASSYVRDTGELFF; CDR3nt: TGTGCCAGCAGTTACGTCAGAGACACCGGGGAGCTGTTTTTT
abundance: .; d_gene: TRBD1; v_gene: TRBV5-1; j_gene: TRBJ1-1; CDR3aa: CASSDRGQHVEAFF; CDR3nt: TGCGCCAGCAGCGACAGGGGGCAACATGTTGAAGCTTTCTTT
abundance: .; d_gene: .; v_gene: TRBV6-5; j_gene: TRBJ2-7; CDR3aa: CASSPLTAPGYEQYF; CDR3nt: TGTGCCAGCAGCCCCTTGACGGCCCCGGGATACGAGCAGTACTTC
abundance: .; d_gene: .; v_gene: TRBV7-9; j_gene: TRBJ1-2; CDR3aa: CASQTAGYGYTF; CDR3nt: TGTGCCAGCCAGACAGCGGGCTATGGCTACACCTTC
abundance: once; d_gene: .; v_gene: TRBV5-1; j_gene: TRBJ2-6; CDR3aa: CASSLEQSSGANVLTF; CDR3nt: TGCGCCAGCAGCTTGGAGCAGAGCTCTGGGGCCAACGTCCTGACTTTC
abundance: .; d_gene: .; v_gene: TRBV18; j_gene: TRBJ2-1; CDR3aa: CASSPQGMYNEQFF; CDR3nt: TGTGCCAGCTCACCACAGGGTATGTACAATGAGCAGTTCTTC
abundance: .; d_gene: .; v_gene: TRBV29-1; j_gene: TRBJ1-1; CDR3aa: CSVERFTQNTEAFF; CDR3nt: TGCAGCGTTGAAAGGTTTACACAGAACACTGAAGCTTTCTTT
abundance: .; d_gene: .; v_gene: TRBV4-3; j_gene: TRBJ1-2; CDR3aa: CASSQDPAGVDGYTF; CDR3nt: TGCGCCAGCAGCCAAGATCCGGCAGGGGTAGATGGCTACACCTTC
abundance: few; d_gene: .; v_gene: TRBV19; j_gene: TRBJ1-2; CDR3aa: CASTTGSNYGYTF; CDR3nt: TGTGCCAGTACCACAGGAAGTAACTATGGCTACACCTTC
abundance: .; d_gene: TRBD1; v_gene: TRBV18; j_gene: TRBJ1-6; CDR3aa: CASSPQPDRGPNSPLHF; CDR3nt: TGTGCCAGCTCACCCCAACCTGACAGGGGGCCTAATTCACCCCTCCACTTT
abundance: .; d_gene: TRBD2; v_gene: TRBV9; j_gene: TRBJ2-5; CDR3aa: CASSVAGTSGWETQYF; CDR3nt: TGTGCCAGCAGCGTAGCCGGGACTAGCGGGTGGGAGACCCAGTACTTC
abundance: .; d_gene: .; v_gene: TRBV7-2; j_gene: TRBJ2-1; CDR3aa: CASSLVAGRGNEQFF; CDR3nt: TGTGCCAGCAGCTTAGTCGCGGGGCGGGGTAATGAGCAGTTCTTC
abundance: .; d_gene: TRBD1; v_gene: TRBV18; j_gene: TRBJ1-2; CDR3aa: CASSPVPGQGMGYGYTF; CDR3nt: TGTGCCAGCTCACCCGTTCCGGGACAGGGGATGGGCTATGGCTACACCTTC
abundance: .; d_gene: TRBD2; v_gene: TRBV5-1; j_gene: TRBJ2-3; CDR3aa: CASSLGTASGVFGDTQYF; CDR3nt: TGCGCCAGCAGCTTGGGAACGGCTAGCGGGGTTTTCGGAGATACGCAGTATTTT
abundance: .; d_gene: .; v_gene: TRBV6-1; j_gene: TRBJ1-2; CDR3aa: CASSEAGPAGPYGYTF; CDR3nt: TGTGCCAGCAGTGAAGCGGGACCTGCGGGCCCGTATGGCTACACCTTC
abundance: .; d_gene: TRBD2; v_gene: TRBV4-3; j_gene: TRBJ2-3; CDR3aa: CASSQTGAGDLTDTQYF; CDR3nt: TGCGCCAGCAGCCAAACTGGAGCGGGGGACCTCACAGATACGCAGTATTTT
abundance: .; d_gene: .; v_gene: TRBV10-3; j_gene: TRBJ1-1; CDR3aa: CAISEGQGLNTEAFF; CDR3nt: TGTGCCATCAGTGAAGGGCAGGGCCTGAACACTGAAGCTTTCTTT
abundance: .; d_gene: .; v_gene: TRBV15; j_gene: TRBJ1-1; CDR3aa: CATSRDSGGTANTEAFF; CDR3nt: TGTGCCACCAGCAGAGATAGCGGAGGGACGGCGAACACTGAAGCTTTCTTT
abundance: .; d_gene: .; v_gene: TRBV19; j_gene: TRBJ1-3; CDR3aa: CASSAMGPALGNTIYF; CDR3nt: TGTGCCAGTAGCGCAATGGGTCCAGCGCTCGGAAACACCATATATTTT
abundance: .; d_gene: TRBD1; v_gene: TRBV5-1; j_gene: TRBJ2-2; CDR3aa: CASSYSGTGAGGELFF; CDR3nt: TGCGCCAGCAGTTACTCCGGGACAGGGGCCGGCGGGGAGCTGTTTTTT
abundance: .; d_gene: .; v_gene: TRBV4-3; j_gene: TRBJ2-7; CDR3aa: CASSQADGATYEQYF; CDR3nt: TGCGCCAGCAGCCAAGCCGATGGAGCTACCTACGAGCAGTACTTC
abundance: .; d_gene: .; v_gene: TRBV18; j_gene: TRBJ2-2; CDR3aa: CASSPMAGELFF; CDR3nt: TGTGCCAGCTCACCCATGGCCGGGGAGCTGTTTTTT
abundance: .; d_gene: TRBD1; v_gene: TRBV5-4; j_gene: TRBJ1-1; CDR3aa: CASSSRTGDFGTEAFF; CDR3nt: TGTGCCAGCAGCTCTCGGACAGGGGATTTCGGCACTGAAGCTTTCTTT
abundance: .; d_gene: .; v_gene: TRBV5-1; j_gene: TRBJ2-6; CDR3aa: CASSLEVSGANVLTF; CDR3nt: TGCGCCAGCAGCTTAGAGGTCTCTGGGGCCAACGTCCTGACTTTC
abundance: .; d_gene: TRBD1; v_gene: TRBV5-1; j_gene: TRBJ1-1; CDR3aa: CASSSWTGTAFF; CDR3nt: TGCGCCAGCAGCTCCTGGACAGGGACAGCTTTCTTT
abundance: .; d_gene: .; v_gene: TRBV10-1; j_gene: TRBJ2-7; CDR3aa: CASRRRIPTYEQYF; CDR3nt: TGCGCCAGCAGGCGACGGATTCCTACCTACGAGCAGTACTTC
abundance: .; d_gene: .; v_gene: TRBV12-5; j_gene: TRBJ1-2; CDR3aa: CASGLVGSPLYGYTF; CDR3nt: TGTGCTAGTGGTTTGGTAGGCAGCCCACTCTATGGCTACACCTTC
abundance: .; d_gene: TRBD1; v_gene: TRBV9; j_gene: TRBJ1-2; CDR3aa: CASSGDRDPYGYTF; CDR3nt: TGTGCCAGCAGTGGGGACAGGGATCCCTATGGCTACACCTTC
abundance: once; d_gene: .; v_gene: TRBV27; j_gene: TRBJ1-5; CDR3aa: CASTPKVDQPQHF; CDR3nt: TGTGCCAGCACCCCGAAGGTCGATCAGCCCCAGCATTTT
abundance: .; d_gene: .; v_gene: TRBV6-6; j_gene: TRBJ1-2; CDR3aa: CASSSGGYTF; CDR3nt: TGTGCCAGCAGTTCGGGTGGCTACACCTTC
abundance: .; d_gene: TRBD1; v_gene: TRBV5-6; j_gene: TRBJ2-7; CDR3aa: CASSLLPGTGVDYEQYF; CDR3nt: TGTGCCAGCAGCTTGCTCCCCGGGACAGGGGTAGACTACGAGCAGTACTTC
abundance: few; d_gene: .; v_gene: TRBV5-1; j_gene: TRBJ2-2; CDR3aa: CASSLDDTGELFF; CDR3nt: TGCGCCAGCAGCTTGGATGACACCGGGGAGCTGTTTTTT
abundance: .; d_gene: .; v_gene: TRBV28; j_gene: TRBJ2-7; CDR3aa: CASSSNTASYEQYF; CDR3nt: TGTGCCAGCAGTTCCAATACAGCCTCCTACGAGCAGTACTTC
abundance: .; d_gene: .; v_gene: TRBV4-3; j_gene: TRBJ1-3; CDR3aa: CASSQDGSSGNTIYF; CDR3nt: TGCGCCAGCAGCCAAGATGGGAGCTCTGGAAACACCATATATTTT
abundance: .; d_gene: .; v_gene: TRBV6-1; j_gene: TRBJ1-6; CDR3aa: CGGRSSYNSPLHF; CDR3nt: TGTGGGGGGCGGAGCTCCTATAATTCACCCCTCCACTTT
abundance: .; d_gene: .; v_gene: TRBV11-2; j_gene: TRBJ1-5; CDR3aa: CASSSPLGQCNQPQHF; CDR3nt: TGTGCCAGCAGCTCTCCCCTTGGACAGTGCAATCAGCCCCAGCATTTT
abundance: .; d_gene: .; v_gene: TRBV4-1; j_gene: TRBJ2-7; CDR3aa: CASSQGGQPNYEQYF; CDR3nt: TGCGCCAGCAGCCAGGGTGGACAGCCAAACTACGAGCAGTACTTC
abundance: .; d_gene: .; v_gene: TRBV18; j_gene: TRBJ1-6; CDR3aa: CASSPGQEYNSPLHF; CDR3nt: TGTGCCAGCTCACCGGGGCAGGAATATAATTCACCCCTCCACTTT
abundance: .; d_gene: TRBD2; v_gene: TRBV5-1; j_gene: TRBJ2-2; CDR3aa: CASTYGGASGELFF; CDR3nt: TGCGCCAGCACTTACGGGGGGGCGTCCGGGGAGCTGTTTTTT
abundance: .; d_gene: .; v_gene: TRBV6-5; j_gene: TRBJ2-3; CDR3aa: CASSYSKGTSTDTQYF; CDR3nt: TGTGCCAGCAGTTACTCGAAGGGGACTAGCACAGATACGCAGTATTTT
abundance: .; d_gene: TRBD1; v_gene: TRBV5-1; j_gene: TRBJ1-4; CDR3aa: CASSLVGGQGKLFF; CDR3nt: TGCGCCAGCAGCTTGGTGGGGGGACAGGGCAAACTGTTTTTT
abundance: .; d_gene: .; v_gene: TRBV9; j_gene: TRBJ2-1; CDR3aa: CASGLYNEQFF; CDR3nt: TGTGCCAGCGGACTGTACAATGAGCAGTTCTTC
abundance: .; d_gene: .; v_gene: TRBV29-1; j_gene: TRBJ1-2; CDR3aa: CSAESQDYGYTF; CDR3nt: TGCAGCGCAGAGAGTCAGGACTATGGCTACACCTTC
abundance: .; d_gene: TRBD2; v_gene: TRBV2; j_gene: TRBJ2-1; CDR3aa: CASSVERGGSNEQFF; CDR3nt: TGTGCCAGCAGTGTAGAGCGGGGGGGAAGCAATGAGCAGTTCTTC
abundance: .; d_gene: TRBD1; v_gene: TRBV5-6; j_gene: TRBJ2-1; CDR3aa: CASSLLQGANEQFF; CDR3nt: TGTGCCAGCAGCCTTCTACAGGGGGCCAATGAGCAGTTCTTC
abundance: .; d_gene: .; v_gene: TRBV4-3; j_gene: TRBJ2-3; CDR3aa: CASSQEGGDTQYF; CDR3nt: TGCGCCAGCAGCCAAGAGGGTGGAGATACGCAGTATTTT
abundance: .; d_gene: .; v_gene: TRBV18; j_gene: TRBJ2-3; CDR3aa: CASSPYRVSSSTDTQYF; CDR3nt: TGTGCCAGCTCACCATATAGGGTCTCTTCTAGCACAGATACGCAGTATTTT
abundance: .; d_gene: .; v_gene: TRBV2; j_gene: TRBJ2-2; CDR3aa: CASSEQGLTGELFF; CDR3nt: TGTGCCAGCAGTGAGCAGGGGCTCACCGGGGAGCTGTTTTTT
abundance: .; d_gene: TRBD1; v_gene: TRBV4-1; j_gene: TRBJ1-1; CDR3aa: CASSRDRANTEAFF; CDR3nt: TGCGCCAGCAGCCGGGACAGGGCGAACACTGAAGCTTTCTTT
abundance: .; d_gene: .; v_gene: TRBV5-4; j_gene: TRBJ2-3; CDR3aa: CASSHGQSRDTQYF; CDR3nt: TGTGCCAGCAGCCATGGACAGTCGAGGGATACGCAGTATTTT
abundance: .; d_gene: .; v_gene: TRBV29-1; j_gene: TRBJ2-1; CDR3aa: CSVGGPDTYYNEQFF; CDR3nt: TGCAGCGTTGGAGGGCCGGACACCTACTACAATGAGCAGTTCTTC
abundance: .; d_gene: TRBD1; v_gene: TRBV4-3; j_gene: TRBJ1-2; CDR3aa: CASSQGTGGRSNYGYTF; CDR3nt: TGCGCCAGCAGCCAAGGAACAGGGGGGAGGTCTAACTATGGCTACACCTTC
abundance: .; d_gene: TRBD2; v_gene: TRBV5-4; j_gene: TRBJ2-5; CDR3aa: CASSLGGGQETQYF; CDR3nt: TGTGCCAGCAGTTTGGGGGGAGGGCAAGAGACCCAGTACTTC
abundance: .; d_gene: .; v_gene: TRBV5-1; j_gene: TRBJ2-3; CDR3aa: CASSPEGAGGTDTQYF; CDR3nt: TGCGCCAGCAGCCCGGAGGGGGCTGGTGGCACAGATACGCAGTATTTT